The 15 T cell receptor beta chains below all came from one sample that was sequenced in a study of blood T cell repertoires in COVID-19. Measured with immunoSEQ multiplex PCR; TCRdb has only the in-frame clones, and not every one. The sample carries approximately 50,000 clones, roughly 84% recorded once. The sequenced sample was peripheral blood. The receptors derive from a man in his 70s with active COVID-19.

This clone was recorded a few times. The chain combines TRBV5-1 with TRBJ1-3; possible D gene TRBD1, 6 bases. The CDR3 extends over 14 amino acids. V lost 4 bases, J lost 0 bases, and 8 bases lay in between. In germline, CDR1 is SGHRS, CDR2 YFSETQ. Written as DNA, the CDR3 is TGCGCCAGCAGCCGGGACACCTCTGGAAACACCATATATTTT. Protein: CASSRDTSGNTIYF. The variable domain in full, with the rest retrieved from reference TRBV5-1 and TRBJ1-3, is KAGVTQTPRYLIKTRGQQVTLSCSPISGHRSVSWYQQTPGQGLQFLFEYFSETQRNKGNFPGRFSGRQFSNSRSEMNVSTLELGDSALYLCASSRDTSGNTIYFGEGSWLTVV.

The chain recombines TRBV4-3 with TRBJ2-7; D not resolved. This CDR3 comprises 18 residues. Trimming took off 2 bases at V and 0 bases at J, with 20 bases between the two ends. Germline lookup yields CDR1 LGHNA and CDR2 YSLEER. In DNA form, the CDR3 reads TGCGCCAGCAGCCAATCCTTAGGAGAGTCCTTCACCTCCTACGAGCAGTACTTC. Its translation: CASSQSLGESFTSYEQYF.

The CDR3 loop reads CASSLNTQETQYF. The DNA for the CDR3 is TGTGCCAGCAGTTTGAACACCCAAGAGACCCAGTACTTC. This chain joins TRBV12-3 or TRBV12-4 and TRBJ2-5, with no clear D. The CDR3 has 13 amino acids. The V and J ends lost 3 bases and 1 base respectively, with 6 bases between them.

V is TRBV3-1 (or the pseudogene TRBV3-2) and J is TRBJ1-2; D possibly corresponds to TRBD1 (6 bases). The CDR3 has 13 residues. The V gene's germline CDR1 is LGHDT and CDR2 YNNKEL (reference sequence). Trimming took 4 bases from V and 7 from J, leaving 13 bases between them. CDR3 residues: CASSLGGPSGYTF. DNA of the CDR3: TGTGCCAGCAGCCTCGGGGGGCCAAGTGGCTACACCTTC.

The genes are TRBV3-1 (or the pseudogene TRBV3-2) and TRBJ1-3; no reliable D call. Germline values: CDR1 LGHDT, CDR2 YNNKEL (reference sequence). The CDR3 length is 13 residues. V was shortened by 3 bases and J by 1 base, with 4 bases between the two germline ends. CDR3 bases: TGTGCCAGCAGCCACAGGTCTGGAAACACCATATATTTT. It specifies CASSHRSGNTIYF.

V is TRBV6-5 and J is TRBJ2-2, with unresolved D. This CDR3 spans 11 amino acids. V was shortened by 4 bases and J by 7 bases, with 4 bases between the two germline ends. Germline V gives CDR1 MNHEY, CDR2 SVGAGI. In nucleotides, the CDR3 is TGTGCCAGCAGTTCGAGCGGGGAGCTGTTTTTT. Translated, it gives CASSSSGELFF.

V gene TRBV7-8 combines with J gene TRBJ2-5, with TRBD1 as a possible D gene (6 bases). V gave up 5 bases and J gave up 4 bases, with 14 bases separating them. The germline V gene encodes CDR1 SGHVS and CDR2 FQNEAQ. The CDR3 totals 14 residues. CDR3 protein: CASSMTGGAETQYF. The DNA for the CDR3 is TGTGCCAGCAGCATGACAGGAGGAGCAGAGACCCAGTACTTC.

J is TRBJ2-4 and V is TRBV24-1; 7 nucleotides align to TRBD1. The CDR3 covers 15 residues. Germline values: CDR1 KGHDR, CDR2 SFDVKD. Germline trimming cut 4 bases from V and 6 bases from J; bases unmatched to any gene: 8. For the CDR3, the DNA is TGTGCCACCAGTGACAGTAGACAGGGCGGAAACATTCAGTACTTC. Translation gives CATSDSRQGGNIQYF.

The chain couples TRBV27 to TRBJ2-2; TRBD1 matches 7 bases. Germline V gene sequence: CDR1 MNHEY, CDR2 SMNVEV (reference sequence). The CDR3 sequence is 17 residues long. V shed 5 bases and J 4 bases; nucleotides not matched to a gene: 13. The CDR3 coding sequence is TGTGCCAGCAGTCGCAGGGGGAGTATGGCGACCACCGGGGAGCTGTTTTTT. This encodes CASSRRGSMATTGELFF.

The rearrangement links TRBV4-2 to TRBJ2-7, with 12 bases lining up with TRBD2. The CDR3 is 17 residues long. V was clipped by 1 base and J by 5 bases; unmatched bases: 9. The germline V gene encodes CDR1 LGHNA and CDR2 YNFKEQ. Here the CDR3 DNA reads TGTGCCAGCAGCCAAGTCGTGACTAGCGGGAGTATCAACGAGCAGTACTTC. It encodes CASSQVVTSGSINEQYF.

The chain is built from TRBV30 and TRBJ2-7; D is possibly TRBD2 (5 bases). Germline V gives CDR1 GTSNPN, CDR2 SVGIG (reference sequence). V lost 1 base, J lost 7 bases, and 8 bases lay in between. This CDR3 contains 11 residues. CDR3 DNA: TGTGCCTGGAGTGCCCGAGGGGAGCAGTACTTC. This translates into CAWSARGEQYF.

This clone was seen ten or more times. The chain links TRBV7-9 to TRBJ1-4, with 7 nucleotides matching TRBD1. The CDR3 has 14 amino acids. The junction had 3 bases not matched to a gene; V was cut back by 5 bases and J by 3 bases. CDR1 is SEHNR and CDR2 is FQNEAQ in the germline V gene (reference sequence). CDR3 sequence: CASSPGQSNEKLFF. The CDR3 DNA sequence: TGTGCCAGCAGCCCGGGACAGTCTAATGAAAAACTGTTTTTT.

V and J are TRBV6-5 and TRBJ2-5, with 7 positions matching TRBD2. CDR1 and CDR2 from the germline V gene are MNHEY and SVGAGI. The V and J ends lost 3 bases and 3 bases, in that order; junction bases with no gene match: 7. The CDR3 runs 15 residues. The CDR3 loop reads CASSYSGTTKETQYF. CDR3 DNA sequence: TGTGCCAGCAGTTATTCGGGGACTACTAAAGAGACCCAGTACTTC.

The genes are TRBV5-4 and TRBJ1-2; D gene ambiguous. With 0 bases removed from V and 0 bases from J, the gap between germline ends came to 9 bases. The CDR3 contains 15 residues. The germline V gene has CDR1 SGHNT and CDR2 YYREEE (reference sequence). For the CDR3, the DNA is TGTGCCAGCAGCTTGGCGAGCAAAGCTAACTATGGCTACACCTTC. Residues: CASSLASKANYGYTF.

This chain links TRBV7-2 with TRBJ1-3, with D possibly being TRBD1 (5 bases). Germline CDR1 is SGHTA and CDR2 is FQGNSA. V lost 2 bases and J lost 3, with 8 bases in between. The CDR3 is made up of 14 amino acids. DNA for the CDR3: TGTGCCAGCAGCTTACAGGGTGATGGAAACACCATATATTTT. Amino acids: CASSLQGDGNTIYF.